This T cell receptor beta chain was sequenced in a study of blood T cells in healthy people across ages. The study's findings and limits: TCR beta diversity correlated strongly with naive T cell percentage. Fewer expanded clones and more diversity marked long-lived versus aged donors.

There are 14 residues in the CDR3. V was pared by 3 bases and J by 7 bases, with 3 bases of the junction left unmatched. The germline CDR1 and CDR2 sequences are KGHSH and LQKENI. Ten or more counts support this clonotype. What it binds is unknown. A J-beta primer mix and a sample-barcoded 5' primer were used in a second PCR of roughly 7 to 12 cycles. Every molecule of cDNA carried a tag from a template-switch adaptor with 12 random nucleotides. One entry per CDR3 protein results from TCRdb running MiXCR on the 5' RACE reads. The data show about 1.5 million distinct CDR3 sequences, with approximately 43% seen just once and 4% held by the top ten.

The chain carries TRBV18 and TRBJ2-1; 10 bases align to TRBD2. The clonotype was recovered from a woman aged 18-35 years in good health. The sequenced material came from blood. The CDR3 DNA reads as TGTGCCAGCTCACCCACTAGCGGGGTGAATGAGCAGTTCTTC. Its translation is CASSPTSGVNEQFF.